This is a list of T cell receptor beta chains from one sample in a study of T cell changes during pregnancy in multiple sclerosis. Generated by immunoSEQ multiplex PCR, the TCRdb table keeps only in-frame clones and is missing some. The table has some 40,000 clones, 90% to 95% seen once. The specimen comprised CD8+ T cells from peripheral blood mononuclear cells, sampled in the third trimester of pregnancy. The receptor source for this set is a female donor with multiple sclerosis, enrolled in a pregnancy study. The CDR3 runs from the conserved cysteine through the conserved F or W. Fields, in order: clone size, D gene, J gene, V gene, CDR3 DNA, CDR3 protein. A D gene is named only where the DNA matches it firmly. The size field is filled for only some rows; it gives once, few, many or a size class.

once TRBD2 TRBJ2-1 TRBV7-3 TGTGCCAGCAGCCAGCTAGCGGGGTCTTACAATGAGCAGTTCTTC CASSQLAGSYNEQFF
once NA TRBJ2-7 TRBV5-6 TGTGCCAGCAGCGGGTGGTCGGGGGATTACGAGCAGTACTTC CASSGWSGDYEQYF
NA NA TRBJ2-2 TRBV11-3 TGTGCCAGCAGCTCATCAGAGGTAACCGGGGAGCTGTTTTTT CASSSSEVTGELFF
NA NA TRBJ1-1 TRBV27 TGTGCCAGCAGTTCTTCCGTCGAAGCTTTCTTT CASSSSVEAFF
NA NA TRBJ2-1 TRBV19 TGTGCCAGTAGTATCTTAGAGTACAATGAGCAGTTCTTC CASSILEYNEQFF
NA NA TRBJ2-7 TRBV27 TGTGCCAGCAGTTGGGGGCAGGGAGCCTACGAGCAGTACTTC CASSWGQGAYEQYF
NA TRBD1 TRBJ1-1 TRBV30 TGTGCCTGGAGCCCAGGGACAGGGAGGAACACTGAAGCTTTCTTT CAWSPGTGRNTEAFF
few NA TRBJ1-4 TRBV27 TGTGCCAGCACCTTTCTCTCTTCTCTTAATGAAAAACTGTTTTTT CASTFLSSLNEKLFF
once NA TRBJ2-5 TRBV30 TGTGCCTGGAGTAGTTCGATGGAGCTGCAAGAGACCCAGTACTTC CAWSSSMELQETQYF
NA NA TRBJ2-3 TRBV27 TGTGCCAGCAGGGCCAGAGATACGCAGTATTTT CASRARDTQYF
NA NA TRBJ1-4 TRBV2 TGTGCCAGCATCCTTTCAGGGGCGCTCTACGAAAAACTGTTTTTT CASILSGALYEKLFF
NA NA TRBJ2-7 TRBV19 TGTGCCAGTAGTGTCACAGGGCTCTCCTACGAGCAGTACTTC CASSVTGLSYEQYF
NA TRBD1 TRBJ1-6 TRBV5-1 TGCGCCAGCAGCTTGGGGGACAGGGTTCCCTCCTATAATTCACCCCTCCACTTT CASSLGDRVPSYNSPLHF
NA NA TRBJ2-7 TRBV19 TGTGCCAGTAGCCAACAGGGCTACGAGCAGTACTTC CASSQQGYEQYF
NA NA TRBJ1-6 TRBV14 TGTGCCAGCAGCCAAGATGCAGATTCACCCCTCCACTTT CASSQDADSPLHF
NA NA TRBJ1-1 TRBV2 TGTGCCAGCACGCAGGGGATGAACACTGAAGCTTTCTTT CASTQGMNTEAFF
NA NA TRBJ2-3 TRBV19 TGTGCCAGTAGTCCCGGTTTAGGCACAGATACGCAGTATTTT CASSPGLGTDTQYF
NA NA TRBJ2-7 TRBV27 TGTGCCAGCAGTTTAGGGAGCCCCTACGAGCAGTACTTC CASSLGSPYEQYF
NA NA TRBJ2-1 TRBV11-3 TGTGCCAGCAGCTTAGGGGACTCACTACAGTCGGGTGAGCAGTTCTTC CASSLGDSLQSGEQFF
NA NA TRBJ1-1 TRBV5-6 TGTGCCAGCAGCTTGTCCGGCGGACTCACTGAAGCTTTCTTT CASSLSGGLTEAFF
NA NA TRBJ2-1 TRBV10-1 TGCGCCAGCAGTGAGTCGCCGGGGAATGAGCAGTTCTTC CASSESPGNEQFF
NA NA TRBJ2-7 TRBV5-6 TGTGCCAGCAGCGGGGGCCGCAGCACCTACGAGCAGTACTTC CASSGGRSTYEQYF
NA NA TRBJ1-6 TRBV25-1 TGTGCCAGCAGTGAAGGGGGGGAGGGGCGTTCACCCCTCCACTTT CASSEGGEGRSPLHF
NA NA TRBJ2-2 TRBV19 TGTGCCAGTCTCAGGGGTTCGGGCACCGGGGAGCTGTTTTTT CASLRGSGTGELFF
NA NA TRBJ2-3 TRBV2 TGTGCCATCAGGGGGGGAAGCGGGGACTCTAGCACAGATACGCAGTATTTT CAIRGGSGDSSTDTQYF
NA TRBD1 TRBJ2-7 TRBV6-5 TGTGCCAGCAGTTGGGGACAGGGCTACGAGCAGTACTTC CASSWGQGYEQYF
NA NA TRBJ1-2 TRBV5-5 TGTGCCAGCAGCTTGGAATTGGCGGGGGCGCTCTATGGCTACACCTTC CASSLELAGALYGYTF
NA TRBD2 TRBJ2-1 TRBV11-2 TGTGCCAGCAGCTATGTTAGCGGGGGTGGTAATGAGCAGTTCTTC CASSYVSGGGNEQFF
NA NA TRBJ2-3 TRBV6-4 TGTGCCAGCAGTGGGGGCGACACAGATACGCAGTATTTT CASSGGDTDTQYF
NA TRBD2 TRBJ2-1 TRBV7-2 TGTGCCAGCAGTAGTAGCGGGGTCAATGAGCAGTTCTTC CASSSSGVNEQFF
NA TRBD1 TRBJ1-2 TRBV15 TGTGCCACGGGGGACAGGGGACTAGGCTATGGCTACACCTTC CATGDRGLGYGYTF
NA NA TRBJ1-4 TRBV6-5 TGTGCCAGCAGTTACTCCGGGTTTTCTGAAAAACTGTTTTTT CASSYSGFSEKLFF
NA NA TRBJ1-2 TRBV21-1 TGTGCCAGCCCTTGGAGGGGAGGAGGCTACACCTTC CASPWRGGGYTF
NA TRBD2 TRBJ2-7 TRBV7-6 TGTGCCAGCAGCTTGGTTAGCGGGGGCCCGGGGGGCTCCTACGAGCAGTACTTC CASSLVSGGPGGSYEQYF
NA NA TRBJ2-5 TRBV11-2 TGTGCCAGCGGGAGGGAGACCCAGTACTTC CASGRETQYF
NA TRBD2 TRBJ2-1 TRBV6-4 TGTGCCAGCAGTTCCCTAGCGGGGGGCTACAATGAGCAGTTCTTC CASSSLAGGYNEQFF
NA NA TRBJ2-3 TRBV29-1 TGCAGCGTTGATAGTCTGGGCACAGATACGCAGTATTTT CSVDSLGTDTQYF
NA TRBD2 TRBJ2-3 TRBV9 TGTGCCAGCAGCGTAGGTGAACTAGCGGGGGGCACAGATACGCAGTATTTT CASSVGELAGGTDTQYF
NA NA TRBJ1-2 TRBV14 TGTGCCAGCAGCCACGACCACAGGAGATCCTATGGCTACACCTTC CASSHDHRRSYGYTF
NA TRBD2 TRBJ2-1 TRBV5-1 TGCGCCAGCAGCGGGAAGTTGGGAGCGGGGGAGGCCTACAATGAGCAGTTCTTC CASSGKLGAGEAYNEQFF
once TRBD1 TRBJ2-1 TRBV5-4 TGTGCCAGCAGAACAGGGGCAGAGCAGTTCTTC CASRTGAEQFF
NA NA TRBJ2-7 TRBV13 TGTGCCAGCAGCTTATCTCGGGTCGGCGAGCAGTACTTC CASSLSRVGEQYF
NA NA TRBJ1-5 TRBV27 TGTGCCAGCAGTTCCACGGGGGGGGAGACGCCCCAGCATTTT CASSSTGGETPQHF
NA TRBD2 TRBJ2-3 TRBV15 TGTGCCACCAGACCGGGACTAGCGGGGGACGCAGGGAGGGCGCAGTATTTT CATRPGLAGDAGRAQYF
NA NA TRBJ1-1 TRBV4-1 TGCGCCAGCAGCCAAGAAAGGAGACAGCCTGAAGCTTTCTTT CASSQERRQPEAFF
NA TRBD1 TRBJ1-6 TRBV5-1 TGCGCCAGCAGCTTGGGACAGGGGGGCTCCTATAATTCACCCCTCCACTTT CASSLGQGGSYNSPLHF
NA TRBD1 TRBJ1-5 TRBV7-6 TGTGCCAGCAGCTTGACAGGGGGCGGGAGTCAGCCCCAGCATTTT CASSLTGGGSQPQHF
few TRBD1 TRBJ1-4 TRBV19 TGTGCCAGTACCATGGGGACAGGGGGGAGTGAAAAACTGTTTTTT CASTMGTGGSEKLFF
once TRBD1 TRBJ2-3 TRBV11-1 TGTGCCAGCAGCTTGGGACAGGGGGTGACAGATACGCAGTATTTT CASSLGQGVTDTQYF
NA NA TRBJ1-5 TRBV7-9 TGTGCCAGCAGCTTAGACGAGGTCAGTCCGCGGCATTTT CASSLDEVSPRHF
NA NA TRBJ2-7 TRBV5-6 TGTGCCAGCAGCTTGGGACAACTCTACGAGCAGTACTTC CASSLGQLYEQYF
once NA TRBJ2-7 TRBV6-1 TGTGCCAGCAGTGTCCGGGAACCTCGGGAGCAGTACTTC CASSVREPREQYF
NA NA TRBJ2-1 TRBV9 TGTGCCAGCAGCGTAGTCGTAGGGAGCTCCTACAATGAGCAGTTCTTC CASSVVVGSSYNEQFF